The T cell receptor beta chain under discussion was sequenced for a study of blood T cell repertoires in COVID-19. About the research overall: PBMCs, B-cell-depleted T cells, or T cells were the source of the cDNA or gDNA that made up the material.

This CDR3 has 16 amino acids. V was pared by 0 bases and J by 8 bases, with 19 bases between. From germline, CDR1 is LGHNA and CDR2 YSLEER. In the source study's methods: Reference gene primer amplification gave estimated nucleated cell counts. Clones were read by immunoSEQ multiplex PCR, and TCRdb kept only the in-frame ones, dropping some. That table gives V, J and clone size, and the DNA gave D and trimming. The sample has under 120,000 clones; about 85% are singletons. The receptor was isolated from a human donor in a cohort sampled during active COVID-19. The sample taken for sequencing was peripheral blood. The chain carries TRBV4-3 and TRBJ1-2; tentatively, D is TRBD1 (6 bases). The chain's CDR3 is CASSQELQSGAGGYTF. The CDR3 nucleotides are TGCGCCAGCAGCCAAGAGCTCCAATCAGGGGCTGGCGGCTACACCTTC.